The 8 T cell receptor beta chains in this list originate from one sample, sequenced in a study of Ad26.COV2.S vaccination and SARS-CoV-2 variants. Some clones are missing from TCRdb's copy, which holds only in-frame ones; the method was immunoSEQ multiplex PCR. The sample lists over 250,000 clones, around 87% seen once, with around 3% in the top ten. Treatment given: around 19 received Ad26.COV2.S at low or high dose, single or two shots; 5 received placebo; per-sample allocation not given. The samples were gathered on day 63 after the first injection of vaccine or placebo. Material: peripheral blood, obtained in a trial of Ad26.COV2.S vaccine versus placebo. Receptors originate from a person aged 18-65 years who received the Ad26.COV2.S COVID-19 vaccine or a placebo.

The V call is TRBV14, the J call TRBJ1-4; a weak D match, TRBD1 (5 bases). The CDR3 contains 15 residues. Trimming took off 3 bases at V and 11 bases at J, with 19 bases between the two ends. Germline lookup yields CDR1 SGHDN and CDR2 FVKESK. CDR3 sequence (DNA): TGTGCCAGCAGCCACTTAACGGACGGGACCGGGAAACTGTTTTTT. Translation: CASSHLTDGTGKLFF.

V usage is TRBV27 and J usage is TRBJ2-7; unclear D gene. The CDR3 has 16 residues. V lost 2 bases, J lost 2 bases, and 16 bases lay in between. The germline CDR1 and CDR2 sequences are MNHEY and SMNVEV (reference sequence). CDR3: CASSLVVGSKPYEQYF. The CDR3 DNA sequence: TGTGCCAGCAGTTTAGTTGTCGGCAGTAAGCCCTACGAGCAGTACTTC.

This CDR3 is CASSQEARNYGYTF. Here the CDR3 DNA reads TGTGCCAGCAGCCAAGAGGCCCGAAACTATGGCTACACCTTC. The V call is TRBV3-1 (or the pseudogene TRBV3-2), the J call TRBJ1-2; no clear D. The germline gives CDR1 LGHDT, CDR2 YNNKEL (reference sequence). The CDR3 length is 14 residues. Trimming pared 0 bases from V and 2 bases from J, leaving 7 bases between.

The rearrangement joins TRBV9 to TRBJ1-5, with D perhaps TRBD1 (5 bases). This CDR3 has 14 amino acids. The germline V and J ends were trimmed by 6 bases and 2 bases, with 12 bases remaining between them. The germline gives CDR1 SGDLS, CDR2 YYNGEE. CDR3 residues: CASNLGGGNQPQHF. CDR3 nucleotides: TGTGCCAGCAACCTGGGAGGGGGCAATCAGCCCCAGCATTTT.

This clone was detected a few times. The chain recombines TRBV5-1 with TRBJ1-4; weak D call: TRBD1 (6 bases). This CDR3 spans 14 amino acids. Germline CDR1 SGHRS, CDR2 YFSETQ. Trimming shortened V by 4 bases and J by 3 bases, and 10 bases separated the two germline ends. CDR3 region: CASSPTGANEKLFF. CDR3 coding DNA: TGCGCCAGCAGCCCGACAGGAGCTAATGAAAAACTGTTTTTT.

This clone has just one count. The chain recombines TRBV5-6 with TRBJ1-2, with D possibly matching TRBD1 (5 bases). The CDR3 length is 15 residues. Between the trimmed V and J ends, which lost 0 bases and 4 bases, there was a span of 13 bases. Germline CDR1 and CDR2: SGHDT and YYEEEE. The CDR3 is CASSLEGVVVYGYTF. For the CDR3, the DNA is TGTGCCAGCAGCTTGGAAGGGGTAGTGGTCTATGGCTACACCTTC.

Written as DNA, the CDR3 is TGCGCCAGCAGCCGGACGGTCTCCTACGAGCAGTACTTC. It encodes CASSRTVSYEQYF. The gene calls are TRBV5-1 and TRBJ2-7; no definite D call. This CDR3 has 13 amino acids. V gave up 4 bases and J gave up 0 bases, with 8 bases separating them. CDR1 is SGHRS, CDR2 YFSETQ, per germline.

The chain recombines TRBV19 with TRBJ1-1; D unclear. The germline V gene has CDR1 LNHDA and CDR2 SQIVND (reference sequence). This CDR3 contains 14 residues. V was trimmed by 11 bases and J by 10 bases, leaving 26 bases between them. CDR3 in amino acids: CAPAVQAQYAGAFF. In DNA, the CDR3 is TGTGCCCCCGCGGTGCAGGCCCAATATGCGGGAGCTTTCTTT.